This TCR beta chain comes out of a study of CD8+CD57+ T cells in acquired aplastic anemia. V gave up 4 bases and J gave up 6 bases, with 17 bases separating them. Germline V CDR1 and CDR2: GTSNPN, SVGIG (reference sequence). The CDR3 is 14 amino acids. Patients chosen for sequencing had shown CD8+CD57+ cell expansion by flow cytometry. The use of genomic DNA as template underpinned the TCR beta VDJ and CDR3 profiling. TCRdb processed the reads anew with MiXCR; each CDR3 protein has one entry. The table records around 220,000 distinct CDR3 sequences, around 50% of them present only once. V usage is TRBV30 and J usage is TRBJ2-3; possibly TRBD1 or TRBD2 for D (5 bases each). Sequencing was carried out using sorted CD4+, CD8+, or CD8+CD57+ T cells (not recorded which) from PBMCs. This receptor was identified in a human donor with aplastic anemia. The CDR3 DNA reads as TGTGCCTGGACGTCCGGGGCCCTCAGGGATACGCAGTATTTT. This translates into CAWTSGALRDTQYF.